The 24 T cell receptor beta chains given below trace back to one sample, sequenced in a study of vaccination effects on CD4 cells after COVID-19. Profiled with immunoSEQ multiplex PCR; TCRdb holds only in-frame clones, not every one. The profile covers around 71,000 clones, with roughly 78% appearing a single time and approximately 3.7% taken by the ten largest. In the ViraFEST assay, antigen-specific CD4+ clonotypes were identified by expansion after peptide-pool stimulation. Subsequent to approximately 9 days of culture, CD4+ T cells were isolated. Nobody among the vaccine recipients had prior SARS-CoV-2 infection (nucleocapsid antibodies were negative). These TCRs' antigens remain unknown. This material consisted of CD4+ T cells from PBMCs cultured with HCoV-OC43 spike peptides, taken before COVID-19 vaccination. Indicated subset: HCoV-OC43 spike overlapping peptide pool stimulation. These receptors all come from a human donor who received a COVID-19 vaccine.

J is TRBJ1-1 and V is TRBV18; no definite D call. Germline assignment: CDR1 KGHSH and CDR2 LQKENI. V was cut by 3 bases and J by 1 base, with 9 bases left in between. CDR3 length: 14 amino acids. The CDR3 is CASSPNTGNTEAFF. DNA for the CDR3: TGTGCCAGCTCACCTAATACGGGGAACACTGAAGCTTTCTTT.

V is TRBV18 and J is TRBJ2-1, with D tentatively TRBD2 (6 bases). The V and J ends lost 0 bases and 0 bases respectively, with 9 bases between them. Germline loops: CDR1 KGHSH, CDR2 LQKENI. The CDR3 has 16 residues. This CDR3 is CASSPPSGLSYNEQFF. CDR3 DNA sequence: TGTGCCAGCTCACCACCGAGCGGGCTCTCCTACAATGAGCAGTTCTTC.

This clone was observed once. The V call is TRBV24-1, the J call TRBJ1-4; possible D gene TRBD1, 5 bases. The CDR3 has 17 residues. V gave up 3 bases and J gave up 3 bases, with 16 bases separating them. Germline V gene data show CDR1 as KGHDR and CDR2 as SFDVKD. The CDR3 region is CATSDRRAVKANEKLFF. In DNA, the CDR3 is TGTGCCACCAGTGATCGCAGGGCGGTAAAGGCTAATGAAAAACTGTTTTTT.

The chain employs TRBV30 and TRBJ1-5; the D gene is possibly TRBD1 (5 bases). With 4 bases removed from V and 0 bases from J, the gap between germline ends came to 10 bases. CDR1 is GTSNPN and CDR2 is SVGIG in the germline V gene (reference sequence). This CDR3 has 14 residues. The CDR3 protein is CAWTRQNSNQPQHF. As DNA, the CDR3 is TGTGCCTGGACCAGACAGAATAGCAATCAGCCCCAGCATTTT.

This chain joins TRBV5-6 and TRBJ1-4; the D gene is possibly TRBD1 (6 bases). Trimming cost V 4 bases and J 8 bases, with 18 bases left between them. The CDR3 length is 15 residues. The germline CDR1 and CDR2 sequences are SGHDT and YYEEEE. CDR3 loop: CASSPYRQEEEKLFF. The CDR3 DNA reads TGTGCCAGCAGCCCTTATAGACAGGAGGAGGAAAAACTGTTTTTT.

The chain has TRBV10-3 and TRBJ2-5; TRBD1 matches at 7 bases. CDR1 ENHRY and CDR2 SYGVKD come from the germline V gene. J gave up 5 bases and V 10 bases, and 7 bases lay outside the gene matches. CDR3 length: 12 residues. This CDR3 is CATGTARETQYF. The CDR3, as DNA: TGTGCCACAGGGACAGCGCGGGAGACCCAGTACTTC.

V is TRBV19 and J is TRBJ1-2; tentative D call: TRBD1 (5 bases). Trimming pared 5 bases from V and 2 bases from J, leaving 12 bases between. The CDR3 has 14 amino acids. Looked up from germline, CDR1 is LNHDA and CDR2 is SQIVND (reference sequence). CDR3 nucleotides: TGTGCCAGTAGTTCAGGGTTTCCGAACTATGGCTACACCTTC. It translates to CASSSGFPNYGYTF.

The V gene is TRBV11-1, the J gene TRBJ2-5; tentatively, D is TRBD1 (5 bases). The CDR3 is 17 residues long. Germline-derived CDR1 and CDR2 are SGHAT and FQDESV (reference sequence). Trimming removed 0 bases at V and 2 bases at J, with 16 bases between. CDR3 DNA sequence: TGTGCCAGCAGCTTAGCCGGTGGACATCTTTGGCAAGAGACCCAGTACTTC. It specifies CASSLAGGHLWQETQYF.

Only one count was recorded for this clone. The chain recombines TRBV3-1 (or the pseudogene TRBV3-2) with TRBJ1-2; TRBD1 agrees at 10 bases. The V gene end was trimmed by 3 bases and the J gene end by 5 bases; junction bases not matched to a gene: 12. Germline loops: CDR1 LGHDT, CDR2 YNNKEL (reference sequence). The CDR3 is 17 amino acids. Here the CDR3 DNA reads TGTGCCAGCAGCCAGTCACGAGGGACAGGGGAAGAGTATGGCTACACCTTC. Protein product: CASSQSRGTGEEYGYTF.

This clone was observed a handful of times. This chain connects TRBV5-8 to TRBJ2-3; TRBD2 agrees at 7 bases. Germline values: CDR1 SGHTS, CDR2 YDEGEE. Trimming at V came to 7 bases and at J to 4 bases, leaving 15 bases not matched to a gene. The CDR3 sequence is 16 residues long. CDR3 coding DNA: TGTGCCAGCCCTCAGGCACTAGCGACTTTGCCAGATACGCAGTATTTT. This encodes CASPQALATLPDTQYF.

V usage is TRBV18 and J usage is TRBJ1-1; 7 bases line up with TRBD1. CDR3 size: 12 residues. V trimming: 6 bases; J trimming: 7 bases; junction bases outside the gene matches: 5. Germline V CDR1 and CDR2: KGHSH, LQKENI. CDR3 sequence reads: CASSPTGFEAFF. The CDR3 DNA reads TGTGCCAGCTCCCCGACAGGGTTTGAAGCTTTCTTT.

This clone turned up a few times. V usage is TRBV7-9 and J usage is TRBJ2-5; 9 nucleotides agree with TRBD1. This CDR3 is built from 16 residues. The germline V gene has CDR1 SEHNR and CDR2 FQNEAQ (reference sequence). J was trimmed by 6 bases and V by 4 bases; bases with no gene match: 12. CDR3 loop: CASSSRDRAGVKTQYF. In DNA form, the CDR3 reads TGTGCCAGCAGCTCCCGGGACAGGGCGGGAGTGAAGACCCAGTACTTC.

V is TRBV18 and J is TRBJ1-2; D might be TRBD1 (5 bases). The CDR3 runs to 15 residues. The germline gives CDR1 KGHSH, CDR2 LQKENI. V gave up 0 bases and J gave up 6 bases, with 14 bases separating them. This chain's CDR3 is CASSPPSQGFDGYTF. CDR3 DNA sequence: TGTGCCAGCTCACCACCGAGTCAGGGATTCGATGGCTACACCTTC.

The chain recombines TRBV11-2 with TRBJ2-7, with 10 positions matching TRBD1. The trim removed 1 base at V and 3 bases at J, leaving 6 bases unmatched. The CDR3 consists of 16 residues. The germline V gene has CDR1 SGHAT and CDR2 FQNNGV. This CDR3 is CASSLARQGAFYEQYV. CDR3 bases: TGTGCCAGCAGCTTAGCCAGACAGGGGGCTTTCTACGAGCAGTACGTC.

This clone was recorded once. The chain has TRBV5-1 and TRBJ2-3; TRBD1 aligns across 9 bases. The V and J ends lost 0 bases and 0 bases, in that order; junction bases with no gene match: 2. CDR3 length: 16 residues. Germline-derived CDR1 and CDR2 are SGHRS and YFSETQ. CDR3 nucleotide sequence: TGCGCCAGCAGCTTGGTAGGACAGGGGAGCACAGATACGCAGTATTTT. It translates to CASSLVGQGSTDTQYF.

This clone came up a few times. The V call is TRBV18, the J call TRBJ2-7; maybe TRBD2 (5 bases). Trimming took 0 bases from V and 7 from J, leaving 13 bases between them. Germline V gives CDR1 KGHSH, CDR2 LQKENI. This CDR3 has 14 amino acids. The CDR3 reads CASSPPNLPGEQYV. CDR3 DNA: TGTGCCAGCTCACCACCTAATCTGCCGGGGGAGCAGTACGTC.

This CDR3 is CASSTSLQGPETQYF. CDR3 sequence (DNA): TGTGCCAGCAGCACGAGCCTCCAGGGACCGGAGACCCAGTACTTC. The rearrangement uses TRBV9 and TRBJ2-5; perhaps D is TRBD1 or TRBD2 (5 bases each). The CDR3 loop spans 15 amino acids. Trimming removed 4 bases from V and 5 bases from J, with 18 bases in between. Germline V gene sequence: CDR1 SGDLS, CDR2 YYNGEE.

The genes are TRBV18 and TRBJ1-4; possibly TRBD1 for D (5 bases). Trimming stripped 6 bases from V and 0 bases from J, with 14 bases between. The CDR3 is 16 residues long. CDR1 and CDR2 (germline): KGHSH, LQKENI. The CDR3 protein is CASSRDGHATNEKLFF. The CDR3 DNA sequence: TGTGCCAGCTCGAGGGACGGACATGCAACTAATGAAAAACTGTTTTTT.

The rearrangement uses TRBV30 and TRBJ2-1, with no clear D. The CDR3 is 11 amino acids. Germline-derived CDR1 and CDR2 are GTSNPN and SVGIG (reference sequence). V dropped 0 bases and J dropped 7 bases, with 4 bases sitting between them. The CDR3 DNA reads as TGTGCCTGGAGTGTACTGAATGAGCAGTTCTTC. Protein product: CAWSVLNEQFF.

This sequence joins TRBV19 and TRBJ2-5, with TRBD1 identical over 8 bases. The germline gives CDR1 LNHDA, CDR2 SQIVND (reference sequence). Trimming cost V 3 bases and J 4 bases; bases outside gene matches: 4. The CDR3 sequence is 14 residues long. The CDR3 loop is CASSIQGARETQYF. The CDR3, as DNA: TGTGCCAGTAGTATCCAGGGGGCACGAGAGACCCAGTACTTC.

The DNA for the CDR3 is TGTGCCAGCAGTCTTCCCGGGACAGGGTCGCGGCCCCAGCATTTT. The encoded protein is CASSLPGTGSRPQHF. This chain links TRBV2 with TRBJ1-5, with 9 bases lining up with TRBD1. The CDR3 runs 15 residues. In germline, CDR1 is SNHLY, CDR2 FYNNEI. J lost 9 bases, V lost 5 bases, and 11 bases had no gene match.

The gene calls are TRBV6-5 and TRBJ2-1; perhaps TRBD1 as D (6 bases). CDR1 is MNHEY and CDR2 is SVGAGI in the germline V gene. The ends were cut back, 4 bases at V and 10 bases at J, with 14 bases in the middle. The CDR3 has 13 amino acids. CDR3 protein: CASSWDTRLEQFF. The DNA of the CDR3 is TGTGCCAGCAGTTGGGACACCCGCCTCGAGCAGTTCTTC.

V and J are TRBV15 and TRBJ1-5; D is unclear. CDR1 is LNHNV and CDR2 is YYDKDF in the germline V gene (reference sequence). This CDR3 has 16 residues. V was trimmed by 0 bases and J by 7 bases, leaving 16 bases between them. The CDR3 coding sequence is TGTGCCACCAGCAGAGATGGAAAAGGGTCCAACCAGCCCCAGCATTTT. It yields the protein CATSRDGKGSNQPQHF.

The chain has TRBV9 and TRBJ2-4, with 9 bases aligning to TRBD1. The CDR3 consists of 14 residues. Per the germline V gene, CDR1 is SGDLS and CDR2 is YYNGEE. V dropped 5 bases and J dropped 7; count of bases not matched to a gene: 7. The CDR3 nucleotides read TGTGCCAGCAGTGGTCTGGGGACAGGGAACATTCAGTACTTC. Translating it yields CASSGLGTGNIQYF.